These T cell receptor beta chains were read from a single sample in a study of post-analysis software for immune sequencing data. A single record per CDR3 protein comes from TCRdb applying MiXCR to the PCR reads. Counted here are about 770,000 distinct CDR3 sequences, roughly 50% occurring once; the ten biggest clones make up around 4.7%. The material sequenced was blood. These TCRs come from a girl under 18 with multiple sclerosis. Both conserved end residues are part of each CDR3. D genes are given only for firm matches. Not every row has a clone size; where given, it reads once, few, many or a size class.

clone_size cdr3_length d_call j_call v_call cdr3_nt cdr3_aa
- 16 - TRBJ2-1 TRBV5-4 TGTGCCAGCAGCTTGGGGACTCCCGCCCCCTACAATGAGCAGTTCTTC CASSLGTPAPYNEQFF
few 12 TRBD1 TRBJ1-2 TRBV7-8 TGTGCCAGCAGCAGGGGGCTCTATGGCTACACCTTC CASSRGLYGYTF
few 14 - TRBJ1-2 TRBV6-5 TGTGCCAGCAGTTACGCGGGGGGCGCAGGAGGCTACACCTTC CASSYAGGAGGYTF
few 13 TRBD1 TRBJ1-2 TRBV12-3/TRBV12-4 TGTGCCAGCAGCCCCGGGACAGGGGTGTGGGGCACCTTC CASSPGTGVWGTF
few 12 - TRBJ1-1 TRBV12-3/TRBV12-4 TGTGCCAGCAGCGACAGGAGCACTGAAGCTTTCTTT CASSDRSTEAFF
- 13 - TRBJ2-5 TRBV2 TGTGCCAGCAGTGCCCAGATCAGGGAGACCCAGTACTTC CASSAQIRETQYF
- 20 TRBD2 TRBJ2-2 TRBV7-2 TGTGCCAGCAGCTTAGCGGCGGCTAGCGGGAGGGGGATTGACACCGGGGAGCTGTTTTTT CASSLAAASGRGIDTGELFF
- 16 TRBD2 TRBJ2-7 TRBV30 TGTGCCTGGAGTCCGCCCCCGGGACTAGTGAACTACGAGCAGTACTTC CAWSPPPGLVNYEQYF
- 14 - TRBJ1-4 TRBV20-1 TGCAGTGCTAGTAAGGTGTCAAAGGGTGAAAAACTGTTTTTT CSASKVSKGEKLFF
- 17 TRBD2 TRBJ2-4 TRBV3-1 TGTGCCAGCAGCCACCTCGCGGGGGGGATAGCCAAAAACATTCAGTACTTC CASSHLAGGIAKNIQYF
- 14 - TRBJ2-7 TRBV10-3 TGTGCCATCAGTGAAAACAGGGCCCTCTACGAGCAGTACTTC CAISENRALYEQYF
- 16 TRBD2 TRBJ2-7 TRBV4-3 TGCGCCAGCAGCCAGAACCTACTAGCGGGAAGACGGGAGCAGTACTTC CASSQNLLAGRREQYF